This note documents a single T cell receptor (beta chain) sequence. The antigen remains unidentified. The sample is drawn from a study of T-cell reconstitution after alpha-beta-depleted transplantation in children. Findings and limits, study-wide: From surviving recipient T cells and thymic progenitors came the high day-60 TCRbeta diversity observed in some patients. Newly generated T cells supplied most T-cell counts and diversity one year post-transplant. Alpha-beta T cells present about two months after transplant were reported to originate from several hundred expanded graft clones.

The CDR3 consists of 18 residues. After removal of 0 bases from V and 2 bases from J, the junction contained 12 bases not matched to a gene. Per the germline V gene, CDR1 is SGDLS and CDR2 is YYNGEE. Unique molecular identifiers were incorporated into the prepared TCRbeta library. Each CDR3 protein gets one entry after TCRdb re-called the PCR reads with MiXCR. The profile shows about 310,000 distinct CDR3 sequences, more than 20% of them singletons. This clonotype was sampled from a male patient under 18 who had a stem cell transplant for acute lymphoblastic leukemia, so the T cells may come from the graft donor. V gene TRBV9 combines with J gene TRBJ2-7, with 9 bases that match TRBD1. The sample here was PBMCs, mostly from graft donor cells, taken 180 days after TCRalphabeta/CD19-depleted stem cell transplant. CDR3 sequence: CASSVAPLDRGKPYEQYF. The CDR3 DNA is TGTGCCAGCAGCGTAGCCCCTCTTGACAGGGGGAAACCCTACGAGCAGTACTTC. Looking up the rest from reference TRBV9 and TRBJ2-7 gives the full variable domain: DSGVTQTPKHLITATGQRVTLRCSPRSGDLSVYWYQQSLDQGLQFLIQYYNGEERAKGNILERFSAQQFPDLHSELNLSSLELGDSALYFCASSVAPLDRGKPYEQYFGPGTRLTVT.